This TCR beta chain is drawn from a study of blood T cell repertoires in COVID-19 (dated by TCRdb to 2020 to 2022). General notes on the study: The collaborator samples originated in the United States, Italy and Spain and spanned the acute and convalescent phases of COVID-19. The prospective study material was composed of cDNA or gDNA derived from T cells, B-cell-depleted T cells, or PBMCs. Deeply sampled blood TCRbeta repertoires from subjects exposed to, actively infected with, or recovered from COVID-19 were included in the dataset. The repertoires were made available in a free public database intended to serve as a resource for research on the immune response to SARS-CoV-2. The samples were drawn from two sources: the first 160 participants of the ongoing ImmuneRACE study, and approximately 1,300 subjects contributed by 6 global collaborators. Sample metadata almost always included a de-identified subject ID, COVID-19 status, age in years and sex. HLA class I and class II types, where available, came from metadata supplied by the sample provider rather than from assay-based typing.

The immunoSEQ Assay, a bias-controlled multiplex PCR, was used to amplify TCRbeta CDR3 regions from genomic DNA. The study's own analysis went as follows. The number of nucleated cells in each sample was estimated by amplification of reference gene primers within the assay. Sequence reads were collapsed and filtered to measure the absolute abundance of every unique TCRbeta CDR3 rearrangement. For each sample, productive Simpson clonality was calculated by taking the square root of Simpson's diversity index across productive rearrangements. Held by TCRdb, this immuneACCESS table contains in-frame sequences only and omits some clones. Under half of the omission traces to an unresolved V gene where checked; the cause of the rest is unknown. V, J and clone size are those of that table, while D and trimming were read from the DNA. The sample table shows about 140,000 clones, and roughly four fifths are seen once. Roughly 3.9% of the sample rests with the top ten.

For this clone: The antigen this receptor binds is unknown. No base quality values were provided; no much bigger clone lies one nucleotide off.

On the study overall, not on this receptor specifically: The quantity of clinical and demographic metadata differed by source and by participant and was supplied without curation.

Taken from the germline V gene (reference sequence), the CDR1 and CDR2 loops are LNHDA and SQIVND. Unmatched junction bases come to 8, with V trimmed by 5 bases and J by 0 bases. CDR3 length: 16 amino acids, cysteine to phenylalanine. CDR3 DNA is the only sequence kept; it has 48 bases, read in frame from the first base. Collaborating institutions collected whole blood in K2EDTA tubes following their own protocols. For TCRbeta analysis, collaborators shipped samples in one of three forms: frozen whole blood, isolated PBMCs, or DNA extracted from either of those sample types. The sequenced sample consisted of peripheral blood. The sequence derives from a woman older than 75 with acute or convalescent COVID-19. This chain joins TRBV19 to TRBJ2-3; 7 central nucleotides agree with TRBD1. The nucleotide sequence is TGTGCCAGTAGTCAGACCGGGACAGCGAGCACAGATACGCAGTATTTT. It specifies CASSQTGTASTDTQYF.